This entry describes one T cell receptor beta chain. Its antigen is as yet unknown. Overlapping HIV-1 Gag 15-mer peptides at approximately 0.96 ug per peptide per mL were used. CD40L-negative CD69-negative CD45RO-high memory CD4+ T cells were sorted as populations depleted of antigen-responding cells. Donors were HIV-1-infected adults who began suppressive ART during chronic infection. Before stimulation, PBMCs underwent CD8+ T cell depletion. This sample was included in a study of persistence of HIV-infected CD4 T cells. The CDR3 has 19 amino acids. Germline V gene lookup returns CDR1 MGHRA and CDR2 YSYEKL. J gave up 4 bases and V 0 bases, and 9 bases lay outside the gene matches. This was the immunoSEQ version 4 assay in survey mode. The protocol was immunoSEQ multiplex PCR, while the TCRdb copy is restricted to in-frame clones and leaves out a portion. The sample consists of about 64,000 clones, more than 70% of them appearing once.

The sample here was CD4+ T cells sorted from PBMCs after approximately 19-hour stimulation, taken from a patient who received antiretroviral therapy. The chain uses TRBV4-1 and TRBJ1-4; 12 bases are shared with TRBD1. The source of this sequence is an adult man with HIV who was CMV-seropositive. The CDR3 sequence: CASSQEGWDRGRVNEKLFF. CDR3 in DNA: TGCGCCAGCAGCCAAGAGGGGTGGGACAGGGGGCGAGTTAATGAAAAACTGTTTTTT.